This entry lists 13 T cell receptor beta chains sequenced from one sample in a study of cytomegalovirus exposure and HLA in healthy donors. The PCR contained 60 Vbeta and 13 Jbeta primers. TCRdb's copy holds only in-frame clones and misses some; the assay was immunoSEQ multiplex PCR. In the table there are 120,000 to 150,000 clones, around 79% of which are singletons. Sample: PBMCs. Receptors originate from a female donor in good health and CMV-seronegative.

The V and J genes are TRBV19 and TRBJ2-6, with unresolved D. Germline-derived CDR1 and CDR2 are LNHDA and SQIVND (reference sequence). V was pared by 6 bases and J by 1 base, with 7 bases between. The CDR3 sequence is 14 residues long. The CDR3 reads CASSTGSGANVLTF. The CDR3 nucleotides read TGTGCCAGTAGCACCGGGTCTGGGGCCAACGTCCTGACTTTC. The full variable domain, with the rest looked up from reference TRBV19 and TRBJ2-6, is DGGITQSPKYLFRKEGQNVTLSCEQNLNHDAMYWYRQDPGQGLRLIYYSQIVNDFQKGDIAEGYSVSREKKESFPLTVTSAQKNPTAFYLCASSTGSGANVLTFGAGSRLTVL.

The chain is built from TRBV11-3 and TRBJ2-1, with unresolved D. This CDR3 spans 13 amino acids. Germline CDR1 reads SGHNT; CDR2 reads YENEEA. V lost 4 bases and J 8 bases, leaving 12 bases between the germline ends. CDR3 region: CASSSIQIYEQFF. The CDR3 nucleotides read TGTGCCAGCAGCTCGATCCAGATATATGAGCAGTTCTTC. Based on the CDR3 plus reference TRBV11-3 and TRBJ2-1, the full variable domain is EAGVVQSPRYKIIEKKQPVAFWCNPISGHNTLYWYLQNLGQGPELLIRYENEEAVDDSQLPKDRFSAERLKGVDSTLKIQPAELGDSAVYLCASSSIQIYEQFFGPGTRLTVL.

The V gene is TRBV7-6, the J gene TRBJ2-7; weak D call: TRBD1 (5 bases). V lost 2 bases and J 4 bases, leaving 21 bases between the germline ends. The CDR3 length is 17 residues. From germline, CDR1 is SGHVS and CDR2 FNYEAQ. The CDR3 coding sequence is TGTGCCAGCAGCTTACTACGCCCCGGGCCAGGGCAGTACGAGCAGTACTTC. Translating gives CASSLLRPGPGQYEQYF.

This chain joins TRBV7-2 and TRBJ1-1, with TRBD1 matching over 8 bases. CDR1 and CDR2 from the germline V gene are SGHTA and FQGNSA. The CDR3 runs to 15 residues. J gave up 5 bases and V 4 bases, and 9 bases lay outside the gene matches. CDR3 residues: CASSSLDRGGTEAFF. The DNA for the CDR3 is TGTGCCAGCAGCTCCCTAGACAGGGGAGGGACTGAAGCTTTCTTT.

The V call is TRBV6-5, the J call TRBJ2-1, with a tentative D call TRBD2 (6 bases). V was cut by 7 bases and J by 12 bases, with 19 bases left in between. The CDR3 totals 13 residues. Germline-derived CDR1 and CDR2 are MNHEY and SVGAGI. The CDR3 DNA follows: TGTGCCAGCAACCGTGGGCGGGACTCGGGGCAGTTCTTC. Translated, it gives CASNRGRDSGQFF.

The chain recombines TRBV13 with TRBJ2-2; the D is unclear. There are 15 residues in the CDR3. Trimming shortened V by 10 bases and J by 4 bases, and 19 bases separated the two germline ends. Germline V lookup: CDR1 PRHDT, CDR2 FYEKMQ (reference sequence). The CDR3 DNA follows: TGTGCCACCTCCTCCCCCCCTACGGGCACCGGGGAGCTGTTTTTT. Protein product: CATSSPPTGTGELFF.

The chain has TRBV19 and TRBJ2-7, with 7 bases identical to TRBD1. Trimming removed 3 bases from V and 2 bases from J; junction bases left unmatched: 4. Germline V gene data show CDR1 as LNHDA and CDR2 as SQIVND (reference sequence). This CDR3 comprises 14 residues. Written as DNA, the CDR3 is TGTGCCAGTAGTATCCGGGACAGTCCCTACGAGCAGTACTTC. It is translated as CASSIRDSPYEQYF. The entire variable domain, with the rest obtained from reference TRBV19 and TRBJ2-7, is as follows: DGGITQSPKYLFRKEGQNVTLSCEQNLNHDAMYWYRQDPGQGLRLIYYSQIVNDFQKGDIAEGYSVSREKKESFPLTVTSAQKNPTAFYLCASSIRDSPYEQYFGPGTRLTVT.

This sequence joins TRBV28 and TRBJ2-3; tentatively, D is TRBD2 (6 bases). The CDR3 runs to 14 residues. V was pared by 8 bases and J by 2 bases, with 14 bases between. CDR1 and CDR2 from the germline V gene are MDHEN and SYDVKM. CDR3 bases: TGTGCCAGCGGCTACGGGGGACCCACAGATACGCAGTATTTT. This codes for CASGYGGPTDTQYF.

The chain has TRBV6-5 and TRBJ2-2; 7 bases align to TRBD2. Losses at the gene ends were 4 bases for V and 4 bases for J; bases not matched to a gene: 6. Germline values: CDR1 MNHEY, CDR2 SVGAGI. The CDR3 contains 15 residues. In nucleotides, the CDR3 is TGTGCCAGCAGTTTTCGCGGGAGAGCCACCGGGGAGCTGTTTTTT. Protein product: CASSFRGRATGELFF.

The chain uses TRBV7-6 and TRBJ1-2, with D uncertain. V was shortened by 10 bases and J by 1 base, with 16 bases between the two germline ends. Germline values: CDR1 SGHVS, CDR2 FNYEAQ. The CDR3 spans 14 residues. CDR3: CATGSPAINYGYTF. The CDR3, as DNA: TGTGCCACTGGCAGTCCCGCAATTAACTATGGCTACACCTTC.

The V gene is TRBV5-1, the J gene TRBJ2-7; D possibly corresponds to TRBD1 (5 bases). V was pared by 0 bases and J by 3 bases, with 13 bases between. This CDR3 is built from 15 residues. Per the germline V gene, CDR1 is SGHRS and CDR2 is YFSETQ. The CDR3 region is CASSLGAGFLYEQYF. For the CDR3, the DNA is TGCGCCAGCAGCTTGGGGGCAGGGTTCCTCTACGAGCAGTACTTC.

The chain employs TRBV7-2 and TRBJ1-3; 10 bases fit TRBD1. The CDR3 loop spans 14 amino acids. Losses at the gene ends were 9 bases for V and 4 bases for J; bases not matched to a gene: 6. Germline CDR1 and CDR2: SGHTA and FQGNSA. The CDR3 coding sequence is TGTGCCAGTAGACAGGGGGCTAACGGAAACACCATATATTTT. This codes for CASRQGANGNTIYF.

CDR3 protein: CASSIGGSLRTEAFF. Here the CDR3 DNA reads TGTGCCAGTAGTATAGGAGGGAGTTTGAGAACTGAAGCTTTCTTT. J is TRBJ1-1 and V is TRBV19; D not certain. V was trimmed by 1 base and J by 5 bases, leaving 14 bases between them. The CDR3 runs 15 residues. CDR1 and CDR2 (germline): LNHDA, SQIVND (reference sequence).